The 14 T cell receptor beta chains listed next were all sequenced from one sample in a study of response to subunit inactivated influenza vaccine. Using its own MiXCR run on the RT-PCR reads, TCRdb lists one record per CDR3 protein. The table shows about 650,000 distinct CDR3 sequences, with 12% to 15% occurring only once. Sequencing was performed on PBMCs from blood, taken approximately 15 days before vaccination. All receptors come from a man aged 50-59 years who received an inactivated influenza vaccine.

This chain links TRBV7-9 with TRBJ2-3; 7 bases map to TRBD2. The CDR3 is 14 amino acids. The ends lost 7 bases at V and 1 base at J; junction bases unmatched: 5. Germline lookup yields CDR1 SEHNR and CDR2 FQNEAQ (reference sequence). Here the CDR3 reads CASTRGDGTDTQYF. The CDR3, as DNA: TGTGCCAGCACCCGGGGGGATGGCACAGATACGCAGTATTTT.

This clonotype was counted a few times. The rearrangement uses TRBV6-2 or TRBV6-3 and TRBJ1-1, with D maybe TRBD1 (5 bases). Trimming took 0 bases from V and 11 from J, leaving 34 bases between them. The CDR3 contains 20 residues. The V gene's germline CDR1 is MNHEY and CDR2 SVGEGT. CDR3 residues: CASSYSMTLITGYNNVNAFF. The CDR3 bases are TGTGCCAGCAGTTACTCGATGACATTGATCACAGGCTACAACAATGTGAATGCTTTCTTT.

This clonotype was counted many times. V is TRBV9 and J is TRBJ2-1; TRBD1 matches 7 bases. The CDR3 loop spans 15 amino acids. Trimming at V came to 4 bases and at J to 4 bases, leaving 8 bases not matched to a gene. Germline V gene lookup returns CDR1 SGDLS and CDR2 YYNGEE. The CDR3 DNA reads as TGTGCCAGCAGCACCAGACAGGGATCTTACAATGAGCAGTTCTTC. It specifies CASSTRQGSYNEQFF.

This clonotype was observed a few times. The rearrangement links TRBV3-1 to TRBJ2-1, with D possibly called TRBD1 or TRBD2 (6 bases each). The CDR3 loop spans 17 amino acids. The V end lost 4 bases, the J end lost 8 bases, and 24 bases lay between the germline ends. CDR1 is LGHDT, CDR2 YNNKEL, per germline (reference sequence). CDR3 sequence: CASSRRGAGWGGDEQFF. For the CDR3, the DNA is TGTGCCAGCAGCCGAAGGGGGGCGGGATGGGGTGGCGATGAGCAGTTCTTC.

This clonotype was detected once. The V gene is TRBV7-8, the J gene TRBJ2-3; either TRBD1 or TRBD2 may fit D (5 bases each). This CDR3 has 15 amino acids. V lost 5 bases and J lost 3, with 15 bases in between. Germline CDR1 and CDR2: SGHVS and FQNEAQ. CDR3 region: CASSRGRGRTDTQYF. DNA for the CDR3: TGTGCCAGCAGCCGAGGACGGGGCCGGACAGATACGCAGTATTTT.

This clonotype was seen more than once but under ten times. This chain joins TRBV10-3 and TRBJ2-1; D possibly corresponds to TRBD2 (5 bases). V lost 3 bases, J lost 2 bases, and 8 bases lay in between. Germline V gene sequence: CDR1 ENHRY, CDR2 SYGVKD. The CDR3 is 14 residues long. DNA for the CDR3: TGTGCCATCAGTGAAGGAGGTACCTACAATGAGCAGTTCTTC. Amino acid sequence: CAISEGGTYNEQFF.

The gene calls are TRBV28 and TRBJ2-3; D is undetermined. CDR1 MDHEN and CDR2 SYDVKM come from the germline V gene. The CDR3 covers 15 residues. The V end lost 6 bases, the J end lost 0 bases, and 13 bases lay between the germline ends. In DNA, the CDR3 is TGTGCCAGCAGCCGGAGTGACGGCAGCACAGATACGCAGTATTTT. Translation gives CASSRSDGSTDTQYF.

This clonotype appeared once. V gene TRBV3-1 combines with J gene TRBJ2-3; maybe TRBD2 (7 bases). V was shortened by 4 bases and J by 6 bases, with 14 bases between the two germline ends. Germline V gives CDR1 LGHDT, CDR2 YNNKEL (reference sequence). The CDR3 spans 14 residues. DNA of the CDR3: TGTGCCAGCAGCCCTGGACTAGGGGGGGATACGCAGTATTTT. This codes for CASSPGLGGDTQYF.

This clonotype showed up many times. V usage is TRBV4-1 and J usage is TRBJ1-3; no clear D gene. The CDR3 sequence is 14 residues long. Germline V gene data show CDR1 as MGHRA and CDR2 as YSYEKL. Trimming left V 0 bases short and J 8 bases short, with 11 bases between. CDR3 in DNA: TGCGCCAGCAGCCAAGATCCCCGTGCGGACACCATATATTTT. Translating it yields CASSQDPRADTIYF.

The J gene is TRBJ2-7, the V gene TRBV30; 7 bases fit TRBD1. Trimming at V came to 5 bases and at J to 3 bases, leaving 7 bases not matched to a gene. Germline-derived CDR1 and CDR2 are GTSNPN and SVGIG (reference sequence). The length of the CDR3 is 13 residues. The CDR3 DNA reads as TGTGCCTGGGGACCAGGGGGATTCTACGAGCAGTACTTC. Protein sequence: CAWGPGGFYEQYF.

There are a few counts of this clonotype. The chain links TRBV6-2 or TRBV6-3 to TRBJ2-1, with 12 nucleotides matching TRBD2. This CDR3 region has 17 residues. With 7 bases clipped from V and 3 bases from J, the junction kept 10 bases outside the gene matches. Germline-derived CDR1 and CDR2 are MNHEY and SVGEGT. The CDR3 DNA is TGTGCCAGCAATCCGGCTAGGACTAGCGGGAACTACAATGAGCAGTTCTTC. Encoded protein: CASNPARTSGNYNEQFF.

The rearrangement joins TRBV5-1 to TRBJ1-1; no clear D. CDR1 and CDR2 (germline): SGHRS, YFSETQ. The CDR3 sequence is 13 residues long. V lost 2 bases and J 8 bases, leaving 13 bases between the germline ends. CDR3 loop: CASSFSGREEAFF. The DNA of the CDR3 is TGCGCCAGCAGCTTTAGTGGGAGAGAGGAAGCTTTCTTT.

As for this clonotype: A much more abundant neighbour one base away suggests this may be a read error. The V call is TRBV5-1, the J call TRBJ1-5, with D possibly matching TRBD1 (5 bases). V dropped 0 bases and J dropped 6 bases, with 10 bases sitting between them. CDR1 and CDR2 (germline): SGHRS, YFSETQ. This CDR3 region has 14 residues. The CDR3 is CASSLGTRGQPQHF. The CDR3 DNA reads TGCGCCAGCAGCTTGGGGACAAGGGGTCAGCCCCAGCATTTT.

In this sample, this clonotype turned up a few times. This chain's CDR3 is CASTLQGANTGELFF. As DNA, the CDR3 is TGTGCCAGCACCTTACAGGGGGCGAACACCGGGGAGCTGTTTTTT. This chain links TRBV12-3 or TRBV12-4 with TRBJ2-2, with 8 bases identical to TRBD1. The CDR3 totals 15 residues. With 7 bases clipped from V and 0 bases from J, the junction kept 4 bases outside the gene matches.